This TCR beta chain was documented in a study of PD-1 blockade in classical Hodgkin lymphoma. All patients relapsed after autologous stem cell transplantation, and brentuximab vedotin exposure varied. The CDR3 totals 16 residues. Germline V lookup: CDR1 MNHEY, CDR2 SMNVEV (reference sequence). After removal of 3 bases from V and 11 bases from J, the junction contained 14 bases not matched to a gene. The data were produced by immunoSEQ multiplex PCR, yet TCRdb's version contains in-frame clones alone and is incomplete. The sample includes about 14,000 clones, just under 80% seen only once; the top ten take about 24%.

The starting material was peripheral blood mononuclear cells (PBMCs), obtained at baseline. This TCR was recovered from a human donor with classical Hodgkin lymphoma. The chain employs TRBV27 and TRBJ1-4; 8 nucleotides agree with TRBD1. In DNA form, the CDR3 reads TGTGCCAGCAGTTTTTGGAGCAGGGGGCAATTGGGGAAACTGTTTTTT. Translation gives CASSFWSRGQLGKLFF.